This T cell receptor (beta chain) was sequenced during a study of blood T cells in healthy people across ages. A second 7 to 11 cycle PCR used barcoded and J-beta primers. TCRdb analysed the 5' RACE reads with MiXCR anew, one entry per CDR3 protein. The table records about 600,000 distinct CDR3 sequences, 40% to 55% of them present only once. V was shortened by 4 bases and J by 2 bases, with 23 bases between the two germline ends. There are 18 residues in the CDR3. In germline, CDR1 is LGHDT, CDR2 YNNKEL (reference sequence). The sequencing input was blood. V and J are TRBV3-1 and TRBJ1-2; D gene ambiguous. The sequence derives from an elderly man in good health. CDR3 coding DNA: TGTGCCAGCAGCCCCCGGACCCTAGCCGTTTACACGAACTATGGCTACACCTTC. Protein sequence: CASSPRTLAVYTNYGYTF.